This TCR beta chain was profiled in a study of T cells in Graves' hyperthyroidism and ophthalmopathy. This clonotype was detected only a few times. Its antigen is still unknown. The V end lost 4 bases, the J end lost 3 bases, and 10 bases lay between the germline ends. This CDR3 has 13 residues. Per the germline V gene, CDR1 is MNHEY and CDR2 is SVGEGT. Regions amplified from RNA transcripts were the TCR beta CDR3 regions. The TCR CDR3 was amplified in a first-round RT-PCR using the HTBI primer set. TCRdb independently ran MiXCR on the multiplex PCR reads; one entry per CDR3 protein. The sample lists some 270,000 distinct CDR3 sequences; approximately 15% were seen once. Study-level findings and limits: Prediction of ophthalmopathy progression came a median approximately 6.6 months pre-onset. A 13 V-J model separated ophthalmopathy from stable hyperthyroidism.

Graves' hyperthyroidism qualified as stable when ophthalmopathy did not progress within 18 months. The sequenced material came from blood. The TCR comes from a woman aged 35 to 49 with Graves' hyperthyroidism. This chain connects TRBV6-2 or TRBV6-3 to TRBJ2-7, with a tentative D call TRBD1 (5 bases). DNA for the CDR3: TGTGCCAGCAGTTCGTTTAGGGGCTACGAGCAGTACTTC. Translated: CASSSFRGYEQYF.